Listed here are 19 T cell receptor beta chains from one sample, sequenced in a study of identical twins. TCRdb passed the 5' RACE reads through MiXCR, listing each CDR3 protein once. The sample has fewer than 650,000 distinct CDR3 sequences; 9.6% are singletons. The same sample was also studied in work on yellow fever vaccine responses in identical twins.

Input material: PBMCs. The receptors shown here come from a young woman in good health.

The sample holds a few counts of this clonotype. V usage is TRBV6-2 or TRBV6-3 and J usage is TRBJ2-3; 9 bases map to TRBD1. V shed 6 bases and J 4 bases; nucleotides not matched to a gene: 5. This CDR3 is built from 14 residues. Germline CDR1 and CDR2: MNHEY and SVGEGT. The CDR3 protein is CASSEGDRADTQYF. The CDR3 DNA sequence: TGTGCCAGCAGCGAAGGGGACAGGGCAGATACGCAGTATTTT.

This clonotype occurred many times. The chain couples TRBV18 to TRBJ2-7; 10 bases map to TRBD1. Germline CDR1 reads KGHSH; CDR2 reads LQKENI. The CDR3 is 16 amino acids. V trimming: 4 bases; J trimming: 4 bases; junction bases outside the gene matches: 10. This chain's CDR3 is CASSLLSPGQGYEQYF. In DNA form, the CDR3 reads TGTGCCAGCTCACTCCTATCTCCGGGACAGGGGTACGAGCAGTACTTC.

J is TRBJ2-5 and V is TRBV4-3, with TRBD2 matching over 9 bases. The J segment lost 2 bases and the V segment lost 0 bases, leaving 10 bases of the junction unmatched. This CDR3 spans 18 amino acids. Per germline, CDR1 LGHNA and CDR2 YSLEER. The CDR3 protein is CASSQDPPGLATQETQYF. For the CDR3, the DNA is TGCGCCAGCAGCCAAGATCCCCCGGGACTAGCTACGCAAGAGACCCAGTACTTC.

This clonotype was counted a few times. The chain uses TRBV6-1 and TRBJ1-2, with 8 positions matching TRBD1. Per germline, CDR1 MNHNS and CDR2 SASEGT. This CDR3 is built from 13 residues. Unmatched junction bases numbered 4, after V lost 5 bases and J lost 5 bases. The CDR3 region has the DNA TGTGCCAGCAGTATAACAGGGGGGTATGGCTACACCTTC. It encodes CASSITGGYGYTF.

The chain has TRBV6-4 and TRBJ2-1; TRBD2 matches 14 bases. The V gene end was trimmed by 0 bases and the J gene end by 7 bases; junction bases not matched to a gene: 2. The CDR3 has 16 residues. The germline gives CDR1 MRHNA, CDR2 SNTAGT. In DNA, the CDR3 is TGTGCCAGCAGTGACTCAGGACTAGCGGGAGGTAATGAGCAGTTCTTC. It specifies CASSDSGLAGGNEQFF.

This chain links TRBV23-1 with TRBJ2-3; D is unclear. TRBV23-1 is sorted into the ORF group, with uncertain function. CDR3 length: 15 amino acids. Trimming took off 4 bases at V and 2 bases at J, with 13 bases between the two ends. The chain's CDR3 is CASSPRIPPTDTQYF. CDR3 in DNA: TGCGCCAGCAGTCCCCGGATACCACCCACAGATACGCAGTATTTT.

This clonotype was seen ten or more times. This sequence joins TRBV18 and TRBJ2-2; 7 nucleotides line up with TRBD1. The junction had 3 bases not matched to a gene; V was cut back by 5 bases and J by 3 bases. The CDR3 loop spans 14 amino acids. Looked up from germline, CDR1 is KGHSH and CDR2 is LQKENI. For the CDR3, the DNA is TGTGCCAGCTCAAGAGACAGGGACACCGGGGAGCTGTTTTTT. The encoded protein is CASSRDRDTGELFF.

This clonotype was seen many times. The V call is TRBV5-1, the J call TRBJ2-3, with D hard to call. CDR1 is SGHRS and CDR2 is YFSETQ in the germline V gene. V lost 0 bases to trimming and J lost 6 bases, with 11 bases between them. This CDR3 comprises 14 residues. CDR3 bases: TGCGCCAGCAGCTTGGCCAGCTCGCGCGATACGCAGTATTTT. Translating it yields CASSLASSRDTQYF. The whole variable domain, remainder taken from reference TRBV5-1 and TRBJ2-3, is KAGVTQTPRYLIKTRGQQVTLSCSPISGHRSVSWYQQTPGQGLQFLFEYFSETQRNKGNFPGRFSGRQFSNSRSEMNVSTLELGDSALYLCASSLASSRDTQYFGPGTRLTVL.

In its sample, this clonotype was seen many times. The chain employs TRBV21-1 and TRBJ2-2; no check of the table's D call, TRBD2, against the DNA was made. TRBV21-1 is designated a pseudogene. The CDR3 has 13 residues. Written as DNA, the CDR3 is TGTGCCAGCCTCCCAGCCCTCACCGGGGAGCTGTTTTTT. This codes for CASLPALTGELFF.

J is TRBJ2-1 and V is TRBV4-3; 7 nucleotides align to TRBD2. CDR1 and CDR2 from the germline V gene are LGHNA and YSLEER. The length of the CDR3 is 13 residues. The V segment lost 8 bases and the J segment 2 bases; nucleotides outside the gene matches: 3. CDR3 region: CASGRDPYNEQFF. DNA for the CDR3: TGCGCCAGCGGGAGGGACCCCTACAATGAGCAGTTCTTC.

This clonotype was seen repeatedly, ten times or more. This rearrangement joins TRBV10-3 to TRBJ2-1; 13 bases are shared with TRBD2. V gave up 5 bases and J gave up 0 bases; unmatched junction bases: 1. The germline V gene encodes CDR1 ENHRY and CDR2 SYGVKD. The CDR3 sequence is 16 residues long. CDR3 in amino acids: CAISRTSGSSYNEQFF. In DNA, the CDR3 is TGTGCCATCAGTCGGACTAGCGGGAGCTCCTACAATGAGCAGTTCTTC.

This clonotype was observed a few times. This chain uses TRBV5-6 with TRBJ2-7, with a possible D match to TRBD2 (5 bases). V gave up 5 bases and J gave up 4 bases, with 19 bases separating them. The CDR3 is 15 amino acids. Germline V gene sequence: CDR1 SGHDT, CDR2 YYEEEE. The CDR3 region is CASSEPGRRGYEQYF. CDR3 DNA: TGTGCCAGCAGTGAACCTGGACGCCGCGGGTACGAGCAGTACTTC.

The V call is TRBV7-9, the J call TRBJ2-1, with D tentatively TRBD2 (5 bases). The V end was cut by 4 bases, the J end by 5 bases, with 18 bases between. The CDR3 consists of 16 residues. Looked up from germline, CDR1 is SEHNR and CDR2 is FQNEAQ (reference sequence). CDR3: CASSYTGSKTHNEQFF. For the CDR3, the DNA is TGTGCCAGCAGCTACACGGGATCAAAGACCCACAATGAGCAGTTCTTC.

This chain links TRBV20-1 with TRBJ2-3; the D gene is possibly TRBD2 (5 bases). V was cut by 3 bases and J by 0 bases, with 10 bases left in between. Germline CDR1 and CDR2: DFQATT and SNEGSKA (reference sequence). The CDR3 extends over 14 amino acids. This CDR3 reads CSASYGGSTDTQYF. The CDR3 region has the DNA TGCAGTGCTAGTTACGGCGGGAGCACAGATACGCAGTATTTT.

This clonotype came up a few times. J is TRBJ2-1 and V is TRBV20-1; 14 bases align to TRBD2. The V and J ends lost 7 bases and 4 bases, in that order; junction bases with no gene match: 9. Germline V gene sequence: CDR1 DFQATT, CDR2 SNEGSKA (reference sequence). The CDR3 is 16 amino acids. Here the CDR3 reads CSGLAGGLGEYNEQFF. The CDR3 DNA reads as TGCAGTGGACTAGCGGGGGGGCTAGGGGAATACAATGAGCAGTTCTTC.

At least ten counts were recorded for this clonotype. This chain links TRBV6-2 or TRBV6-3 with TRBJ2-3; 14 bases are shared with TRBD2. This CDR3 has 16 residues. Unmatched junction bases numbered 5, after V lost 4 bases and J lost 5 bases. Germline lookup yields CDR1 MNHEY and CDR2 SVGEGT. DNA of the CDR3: TGTGCCAGCAGTTCCGGACTAGCGGGAGGAAAAGATACGCAGTATTTT. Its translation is CASSSGLAGGKDTQYF.

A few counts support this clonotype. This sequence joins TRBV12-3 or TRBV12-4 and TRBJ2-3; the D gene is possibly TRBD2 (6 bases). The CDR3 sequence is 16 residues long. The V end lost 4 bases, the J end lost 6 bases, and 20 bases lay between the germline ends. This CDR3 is CASSYPGLPLPDTQYF. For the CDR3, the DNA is TGTGCCAGCAGTTATCCGGGACTGCCCCTTCCGGATACGCAGTATTTT.

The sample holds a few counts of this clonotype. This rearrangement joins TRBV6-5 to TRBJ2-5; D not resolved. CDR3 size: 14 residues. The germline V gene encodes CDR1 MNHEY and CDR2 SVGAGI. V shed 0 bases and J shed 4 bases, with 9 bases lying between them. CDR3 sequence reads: CASSYSGPLETQYF. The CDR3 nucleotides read TGTGCCAGCAGTTACTCCGGCCCCCTAGAGACCCAGTACTTC.

In DNA form, the CDR3 reads TGTGCCAGCAGCTTAACCCCGGGAATGGGTCGGGAGTACTTC. It translates to CASSLTPGMGREYF. The chain has TRBV7-2 and TRBJ2-7, with D perhaps TRBD2 (5 bases). The CDR3 length is 14 residues. Trimming removed 2 bases at V and 11 bases at J, with 19 bases between. Germline V CDR1 and CDR2: SGHTA, FQGNSA.